The next 2 T cell receptor beta chains were all read from a single sample in a study of Graves' ophthalmopathy and Graves' hyperthyroidism. Investigators amplified TCR beta CDR3 regions from RNA transcripts. RT-PCR with HTBI primers came first, then second-round multiplex PCR. Via MiXCR, TCRdb re-called the multiplex PCR reads, giving one row per CDR3 protein. The sample lists 360,000 or so distinct CDR3 sequences; about 17% were seen once. The sequenced sample consisted of peripheral blood. The receptors shown here come from a woman aged 18-29 years with Graves' ophthalmopathy.

This clonotype has just a few counts. Since the CDR3 does not end with the conserved phenylalanine or tryptophan, this likely comes from a read error. No DNA is shown, since the ends of the CDR3 on it are uncertain; the CDR3 is the one TCRdb lists. The chain carries TRBV19 and TRBJ1-6. Germline assignment: CDR1 LNHDA and CDR2 SQIVND (reference sequence). The CDR3 length equals 9 residues, ends included. CDR3: CASSGGLTR.

This clonotype came up many times. The J gene is TRBJ1-5, the V gene TRBV6-2 or TRBV6-3; unclear D gene. The germline V and J ends were trimmed by 4 bases and 4 bases, with 11 bases remaining between them. The CDR3 totals 14 residues. Germline V gene data show CDR1 as MNHEY and CDR2 as SVGEGT. CDR3 residues: CASSSLRRNQPQHF. CDR3 nucleotides: TGTGCCAGCAGTTCCCTAAGGCGTAATCAGCCCCAGCATTTT.